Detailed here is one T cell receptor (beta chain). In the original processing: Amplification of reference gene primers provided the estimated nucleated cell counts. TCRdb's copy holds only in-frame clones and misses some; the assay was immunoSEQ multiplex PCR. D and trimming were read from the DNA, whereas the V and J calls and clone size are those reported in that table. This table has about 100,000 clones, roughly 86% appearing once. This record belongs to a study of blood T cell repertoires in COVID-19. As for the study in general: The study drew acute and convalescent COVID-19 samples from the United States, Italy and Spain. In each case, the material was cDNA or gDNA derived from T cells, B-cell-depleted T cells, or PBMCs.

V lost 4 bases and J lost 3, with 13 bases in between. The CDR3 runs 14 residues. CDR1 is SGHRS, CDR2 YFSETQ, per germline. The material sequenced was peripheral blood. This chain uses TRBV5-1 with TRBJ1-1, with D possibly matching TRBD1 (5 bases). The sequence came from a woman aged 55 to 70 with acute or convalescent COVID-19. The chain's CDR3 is CASSMHAGYTEAFF. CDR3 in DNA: TGCGCCAGCAGCATGCATGCAGGGTACACTGAAGCTTTCTTT.